This section outlines one T cell receptor (beta chain) sequence together with its context. Produced via immunoSEQ multiplex PCR; TCRdb's table is partial and in-frame only. The sample lists 850,000 to 1,200,000 clones, 70% to 80% occurring once. The data stem from a study of shared clonotypes between healthy human individuals. J gave up 8 bases and V 5 bases, and 12 bases lay outside the gene matches. The CDR3 is made up of 16 amino acids. Germline V gives CDR1 SGHRS, CDR2 YFSETQ. The TCR was taken from a young man in good health. This chain joins TRBV5-1 and TRBJ2-2, with 10 bases identical to TRBD1. Sequenced material: memory CD4+ T cells sorted from blood. Stated subset: CD45RA-negative fraction. The CDR3 loop reads CASRVGTGEFGGELFF. Here the CDR3 DNA reads TGCGCCAGCAGAGTAGGGACAGGGGAATTCGGAGGGGAGCTGTTTTTT. The full variable domain, its missing parts supplied by reference TRBV5-1 and TRBJ2-2, is KAGVTQTPRYLIKTRGQQVTLSCSPISGHRSVSWYQQTPGQGLQFLFEYFSETQRNKGNFPGRFSGRQFSNSRSEMNVSTLELGDSALYLCASRVGTGEFGGELFFGEGSRLTVL.